This entry describes one T cell receptor (beta chain). Its specificity is unknown. This entry belongs to a study of cytomegalovirus exposure and HLA in healthy donors. Findings and limits, study-wide: Accurate prediction of most subjects' HLA-A and HLA-B alleles from TCR beta sequences was reported.

The study ran its PCR with 60 Vbeta and 13 Jbeta primers. Libraries were prepared by immunoSEQ multiplex PCR; TCRdb keeps only in-frame clonotypes and omits some of them. Counted here are over 150,000 clones, 68% occurring once; the ten biggest clones make up 4.5%. CDR1 and CDR2 from the germline V gene are MDHEN and SYDVKM. There are 14 residues in the CDR3. V was trimmed by 7 bases and J by 8 bases, leaving 17 bases between them. Specimen: PBMCs. The chain joins TRBV28 to TRBJ2-2; D remains ambiguous. This sequence originates from a woman aged 18-29 years in good health and CMV-seropositive. CDR3 loop: CASTSTRSAGELFF. As DNA, the CDR3 is TGTGCCAGCACTTCCACCCGATCCGCGGGGGAGCTGTTTTTT.